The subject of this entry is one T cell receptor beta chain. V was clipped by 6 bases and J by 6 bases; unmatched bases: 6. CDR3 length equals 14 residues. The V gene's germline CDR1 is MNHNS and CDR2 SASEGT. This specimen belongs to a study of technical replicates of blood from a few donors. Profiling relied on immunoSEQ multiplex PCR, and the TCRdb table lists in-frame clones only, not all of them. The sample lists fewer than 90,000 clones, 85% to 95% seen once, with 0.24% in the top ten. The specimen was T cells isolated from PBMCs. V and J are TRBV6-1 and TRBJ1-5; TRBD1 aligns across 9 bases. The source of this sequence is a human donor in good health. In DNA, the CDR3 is TGTGCCAGCAGAACAGGGGGCTCGGGTCAGCCCCAGCATTTT. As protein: CASRTGGSGQPQHF.